Shown below are 18 T cell receptor beta chains from a single sample sequenced in a study of shared clonotypes between healthy human individuals. Measured with immunoSEQ multiplex PCR; TCRdb has only the in-frame clones, and not every one. The table has over 1.4 million clones, 95% to 97% seen once. Sequencing was done on a sample of naive CD4+ T cells sorted from blood. Subset described: CD45RA+ positively selected. These TCRs come from a man aged 25-45 years in good health.

DNA for the CDR3: TGCGCCAGCAGCTTGGGGCGGAATGCCTACGAGCAGTACTTC. Its protein product is CASSLGRNAYEQYF. The chain combines TRBV5-1 with TRBJ2-7, with unresolved D. CDR3 size: 14 residues. The germline V and J ends were trimmed by 0 bases and 2 bases, with 9 bases remaining between them. Germline lookup yields CDR1 SGHRS and CDR2 YFSETQ.

This clone was found a few times. The chain links TRBV10-3 to TRBJ2-7; a possible D gene is TRBD2 (6 bases). There are 15 residues in the CDR3. From germline, CDR1 is ENHRY and CDR2 SYGVKD. V lost 4 bases and J 2 bases, leaving 15 bases between the germline ends. CDR3 region: CAISARDAVPYEQYF. DNA for the CDR3: TGTGCCATCAGTGCGCGGGATGCCGTTCCCTACGAGCAGTACTTC.

This chain links TRBV10-2 with TRBJ1-1; TRBD1 might be the D (5 bases). The germline V gene has CDR1 WSHSY and CDR2 SAAADI. The V gene lost 3 bases and the J gene lost 1 base, with 9 bases spanning the gap. This CDR3 has 14 residues. The DNA of the CDR3 is TGCGCCAGCAGTGAATGGGGGAAGAACACTGAAGCTTTCTTT. This encodes CASSEWGKNTEAFF.

The chain carries TRBV6-4 and TRBJ2-3; 12 bases agree with TRBD2. The CDR3 covers 16 residues. V lost 6 bases to trimming and J lost 2 bases; unmatched junction nucleotides: 6. The germline V gene encodes CDR1 MRHNA and CDR2 SNTAGT. This chain's CDR3 is CASSPTSGSVTDTQYF. CDR3 nucleotides: TGTGCCAGCAGCCCGACTAGCGGGAGTGTCACAGATACGCAGTATTTT.

The chain carries TRBV15 and TRBJ1-1; D call uncertain. The V gene's germline CDR1 is LNHNV and CDR2 YYDKDF (reference sequence). The CDR3 is 12 residues long. With 0 bases removed from V and 4 bases from J, the gap between germline ends came to 3 bases. CDR3 residues: CATSRDSTEAFF. The CDR3 coding sequence is TGTGCCACCAGCAGAGACAGCACTGAAGCTTTCTTT.

J is TRBJ2-2 and V is TRBV4-2; D tentatively fits TRBD1 or TRBD2 (5 bases each). The CDR3 covers 14 residues. Germline assignment: CDR1 LGHNA and CDR2 YNFKEQ. V gave up 2 bases and J gave up 6 bases, with 10 bases separating them. CDR3 coding DNA: TGTGCCAGCAGCCAACAGACAGCGGCCGGGGAGCTGTTTTTT. It yields the protein CASSQQTAAGELFF.

The genes are TRBV2 and TRBJ2-3; the match to TRBD2 covers 7 bases. The CDR3 totals 14 residues. Germline V gene lookup returns CDR1 SNHLY and CDR2 FYNNEI. With 6 bases clipped from V and 3 bases from J, the junction kept 6 bases outside the gene matches. As DNA, the CDR3 is TGTGCCAGCAGGGGGCGGGAGTTTACAGATACGCAGTATTTT. Translated: CASRGREFTDTQYF.

V is TRBV20-1 and J is TRBJ1-1; D remains unclear. Per the germline V gene, CDR1 is DFQATT and CDR2 is SNEGSKA (reference sequence). Trimming left V 7 bases short and J 7 bases short, with 4 bases between. The CDR3 covers 8 residues. The CDR3 bases are TGCAGTGTCGGTGAAGCTTTCTTT. This gives the protein CSVGEAFF.

This clone was picked up one time. This sample includes further DNA sequences coding for the same CDR3. DNA of the CDR3: TGTGCCAGCAGCTCTGGACAGACAACTAATGAAAAACTGTTTTTT. It yields the protein CASSSGQTTNEKLFF. J is TRBJ1-4 and V is TRBV7-9, with D maybe TRBD1 (6 bases). There are 15 residues in the CDR3. Trimming shortened V by 4 bases and J by 0 bases, and 9 bases separated the two germline ends. CDR1 and CDR2 (germline): SEHNR, FQNEAQ (reference sequence).

This clone has a single count. The chain couples TRBV7-9 to TRBJ1-4, with D unclear. CDR1 is SEHNR, CDR2 FQNEAQ, per germline (reference sequence). This CDR3 contains 15 residues. V was clipped by 3 bases and J by 6 bases, with 14 bases between them. CDR3 coding DNA: TGTGCCAGCAGCTTTCCCAAACCCCTATATGAAAAACTGTTTTTT. Its translation: CASSFPKPLYEKLFF.

The gene calls are TRBV2 and TRBJ2-5, with TRBD1 matching over 9 bases. Germline-derived CDR1 and CDR2 are SNHLY and FYNNEI. CDR3 size: 15 residues. The V gene end was trimmed by 6 bases and the J gene end by 5 bases; junction bases not matched to a gene: 10. CDR3: CASRKDRGLPETQYF. CDR3 coding DNA: TGTGCCAGCAGGAAGGACAGGGGCCTCCCGGAGACCCAGTACTTC.

J is TRBJ1-2 and V is TRBV30, with D tentatively TRBD1 (6 bases). V lost 4 bases and J 5 bases, leaving 11 bases between the germline ends. This CDR3 is 12 amino acids long. Germline lookup yields CDR1 GTSNPN and CDR2 SVGIG (reference sequence). In DNA form, the CDR3 reads TGTGCCTGGACGGCAGGGGAGTATGGCTACACCTTC. This encodes CAWTAGEYGYTF. Combining the CDR3 with reference TRBV30 and TRBJ1-2 gives the whole variable domain SQTIHQWPATLVQPVGSPLSLECTVEGTSNPNLYWYRQAAGRGLQLLFYSVGIGQISSEVPQNLSASRPQDRQFILSSKKLLLSDSGFYLCAWTAGEYGYTFGSGTRLTVV.

The chain uses TRBV11-2 and TRBJ2-7; the D call may be TRBD1 or TRBD2 (5 bases each). The CDR3 has 16 amino acids. Trimming cost V 2 bases and J 1 base, with 15 bases left between them. Germline V gene sequence: CDR1 SGHAT, CDR2 FQNNGV. For the CDR3, the DNA is TGTGCCAGCAGCTTACGGACCGGGGCAGGGTCCTACGAGCAGTACTTC. Translation gives CASSLRTGAGSYEQYF.

This rearrangement joins TRBV5-6 to TRBJ1-1; D gene ambiguous. The CDR3 consists of 14 residues. The V end was cut by 4 bases, the J end by 1 base, with 11 bases between. CDR1 SGHDT and CDR2 YYEEEE come from the germline V gene. The CDR3 is CASSQPSWNTEAFF. The CDR3 nucleotides are TGTGCCAGCAGCCAACCGTCATGGAACACTGAAGCTTTCTTT.

The chain combines TRBV5-4 with TRBJ2-2; 8 positions agree with TRBD1. The germline V gene encodes CDR1 SGHNT and CDR2 YYREEE (reference sequence). The CDR3 is 17 amino acids. Unmatched junction bases numbered 11, after V lost 3 bases and J lost 4 bases. CDR3 region: CASSSRGQGLPTGELFF. The CDR3 DNA reads as TGTGCCAGCAGCTCGAGAGGACAGGGACTCCCCACCGGGGAGCTGTTTTTT.

The rearrangement uses TRBV5-1 and TRBJ2-7; D may be TRBD1 (6 bases). The CDR3 has 15 residues. Trimming removed 4 bases at V and 0 bases at J, with 14 bases between. The germline gives CDR1 SGHRS, CDR2 YFSETQ. CDR3 residues: CASSGTRGSSYEQYF. The CDR3 DNA follows: TGCGCCAGCAGCGGAACTAGGGGGAGCTCCTACGAGCAGTACTTC.

The rearrangement links TRBV6-4 to TRBJ1-1, with a weak D call TRBD1 (6 bases). This CDR3 comprises 15 residues. Deletions cut 2 bases from V and 7 bases from J, with 17 bases between. Germline assignment: CDR1 MRHNA and CDR2 SNTAGT. The CDR3 loop reads CASSDPMRGGGEAFF. In nucleotides, the CDR3 is TGTGCCAGCAGTGACCCCATGAGGGGGGGCGGTGAAGCTTTCTTT.

The rearrangement uses TRBV7-9 and TRBJ1-5; TRBD1 aligns across 7 bases. V shed 5 bases, J shed 4 bases, and the junction held 11 bases outside the gene matches. The germline CDR1 and CDR2 sequences are SEHNR and FQNEAQ (reference sequence). CDR3 length: 16 residues. CDR3 protein: CASSPGAGQVNQPQHF. CDR3 sequence (DNA): TGTGCCAGCAGCCCAGGGGCTGGACAGGTAAATCAGCCCCAGCATTTT.